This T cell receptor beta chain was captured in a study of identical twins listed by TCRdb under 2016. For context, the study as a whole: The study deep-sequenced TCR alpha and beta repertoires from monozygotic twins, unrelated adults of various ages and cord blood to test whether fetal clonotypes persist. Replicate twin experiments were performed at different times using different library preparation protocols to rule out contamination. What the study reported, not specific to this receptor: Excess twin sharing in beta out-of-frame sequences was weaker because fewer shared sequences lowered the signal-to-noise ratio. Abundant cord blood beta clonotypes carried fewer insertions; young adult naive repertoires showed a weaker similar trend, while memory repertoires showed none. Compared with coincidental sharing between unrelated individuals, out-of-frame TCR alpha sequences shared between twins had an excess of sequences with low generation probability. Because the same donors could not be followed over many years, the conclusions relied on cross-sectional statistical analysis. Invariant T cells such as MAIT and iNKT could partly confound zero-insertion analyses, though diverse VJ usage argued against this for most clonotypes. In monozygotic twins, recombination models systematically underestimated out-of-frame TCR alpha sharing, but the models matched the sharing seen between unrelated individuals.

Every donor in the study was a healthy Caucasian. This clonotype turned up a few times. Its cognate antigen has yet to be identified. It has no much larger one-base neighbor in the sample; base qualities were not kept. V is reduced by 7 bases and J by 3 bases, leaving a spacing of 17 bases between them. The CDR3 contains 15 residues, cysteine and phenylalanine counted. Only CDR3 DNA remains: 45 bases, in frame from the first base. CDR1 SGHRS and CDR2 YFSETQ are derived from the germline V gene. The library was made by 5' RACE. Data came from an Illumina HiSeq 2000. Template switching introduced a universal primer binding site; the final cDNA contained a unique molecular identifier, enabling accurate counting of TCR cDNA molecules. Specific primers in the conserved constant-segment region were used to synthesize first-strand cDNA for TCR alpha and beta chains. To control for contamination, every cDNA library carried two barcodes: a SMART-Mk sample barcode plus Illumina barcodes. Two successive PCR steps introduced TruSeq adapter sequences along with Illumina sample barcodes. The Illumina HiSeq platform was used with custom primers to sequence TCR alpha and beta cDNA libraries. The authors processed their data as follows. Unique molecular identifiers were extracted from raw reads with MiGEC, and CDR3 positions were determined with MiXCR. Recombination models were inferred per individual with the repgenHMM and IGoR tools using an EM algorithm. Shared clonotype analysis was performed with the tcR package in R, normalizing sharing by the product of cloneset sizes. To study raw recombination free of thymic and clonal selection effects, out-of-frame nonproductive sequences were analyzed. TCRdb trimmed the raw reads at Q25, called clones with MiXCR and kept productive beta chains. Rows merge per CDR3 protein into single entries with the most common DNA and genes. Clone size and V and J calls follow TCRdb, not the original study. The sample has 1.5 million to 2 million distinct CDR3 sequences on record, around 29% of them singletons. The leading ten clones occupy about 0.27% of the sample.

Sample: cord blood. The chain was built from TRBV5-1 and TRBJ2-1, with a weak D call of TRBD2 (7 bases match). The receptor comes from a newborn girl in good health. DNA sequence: TGCGCCAGCGGGACACTAGCGTTGTACTACAATGAGCAGTTCTTC. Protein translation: CASGTLALYYNEQFF.